This T cell receptor beta chain was profiled in a study of blood T cell repertoires in COVID-19. This clone was observed a few times. The table came from immunoSEQ multiplex PCR; TCRdb's copy has only in-frame clones and leaves some out. The top ten hold around 1.1% of the sample, which has about 430,000 clones, more than 80% seen once. Germline V CDR1 and CDR2: DFQATT, SNEGSKA (reference sequence). The CDR3 has 13 amino acids. V lost 6 bases, J lost 2 bases, and 14 bases lay in between. Sequencing used PBMCs or T cells enriched from blood (not recorded which). The sequence was obtained from a young man who had recovered from COVID-19. J is TRBJ2-7 and V is TRBV20-1; weak D call: TRBD2 (5 bases). CDR3 coding DNA: TGCAGTGCCAGTAGTAGGGAGCCCTACGAGCAGTACTTC. Translation gives CSASSREPYEQYF.